A single sample gave rise to the 32 T cell receptor beta chains below, sequenced in a study of blood T cell repertoires in COVID-19. Sequencing was performed with immunoSEQ multiplex PCR; in TCRdb, only in-frame clones are kept and a portion is missing. The repertoire consists of 200,000 to 300,000 clones, with approximately 87% occurring once and the leading ten covering about 1.6%. The sequenced sample consisted of peripheral blood. The receptor source for this set is a woman in her thirties or forties who had recovered from COVID-19.

The V and J genes are TRBV6-5 and TRBJ1-5; weak D call: TRBD1 (6 bases). Trimming removed 6 bases from V and 0 bases from J, with 12 bases in between. Germline V gives CDR1 MNHEY, CDR2 SVGAGI. The CDR3 length is 15 residues. CDR3 in DNA: TGTGCCAGCAGAACACAGGGAGATAGCAATCAGCCCCAGCATTTT. Translation gives CASRTQGDSNQPQHF.

V usage is TRBV20-1 and J usage is TRBJ1-2, with no clear D. Germline V gene data show CDR1 as DFQATT and CDR2 as SNEGSKA (reference sequence). V lost 6 bases, J lost 4 bases, and 6 bases lay in between. CDR3 size: 10 residues. CDR3 sequence: CSAAGYGYTF. CDR3 sequence (DNA): TGCAGTGCGGCGGGCTATGGCTACACCTTC.

The rearrangement joins TRBV5-5 to TRBJ1-2; 8 positions agree with TRBD1. The CDR3 totals 15 residues. Germline V gene data show CDR1 as SGHKS and CDR2 as YYEKEE (reference sequence). The V and J ends lost 5 bases and 6 bases, in that order; junction bases with no gene match: 12. The CDR3 DNA sequence: TGTGCCAGCAGTCTTGCAGGGGGCGTTCAGAATGGCTACACCTTC. Its translation is CASSLAGGVQNGYTF.

The chain carries TRBV6-2 or TRBV6-3 and TRBJ1-1; the match to TRBD1 covers 7 bases. The CDR3 length is 16 residues. Germline assignment: CDR1 MNHEY and CDR2 SVGEGT. Trimming took 5 bases from V and 5 from J; bases not matched to a gene: 14. The CDR3 loop is CASSRRQGIVKTEAFF. The CDR3 nucleotides are TGTGCCAGCAGTCGACGACAGGGTATAGTCAAGACTGAAGCTTTCTTT.

V gene TRBV5-1 combines with J gene TRBJ1-1, with 10 nucleotides matching TRBD1. CDR1 and CDR2 from the germline V gene are SGHRS and YFSETQ. Trimming removed 6 bases from V and 2 bases from J; junction bases left unmatched: 4. CDR3 length: 14 amino acids. In DNA, the CDR3 is TGCGCCAGCACCAGGACAGGGGGTAACACTGAAGCTTTCTTT. Translation gives CASTRTGGNTEAFF.

V gene TRBV2 combines with J gene TRBJ2-7; the match to TRBD2 covers 7 bases. The J segment lost 9 bases and the V segment lost 6 bases, leaving 11 bases of the junction unmatched. The germline gives CDR1 SNHLY, CDR2 FYNNEI. CDR3 size: 13 residues. CDR3 protein: CASSPDGWGGQYF. The CDR3 nucleotides are TGTGCCAGCAGCCCGGACGGATGGGGGGGGCAGTACTTC.

The V and J genes are TRBV6-5 and TRBJ1-2, with D perhaps TRBD1 (5 bases). The CDR3 has 15 amino acids. Per the germline V gene, CDR1 is MNHEY and CDR2 is SVGAGI. Trimming left V 2 bases short and J 6 bases short, with 16 bases between. The CDR3: CASSYLSRLGDGYTF. CDR3 nucleotide sequence: TGTGCCAGCAGTTACCTCTCCCGACTAGGGGATGGCTACACCTTC.

The V gene is TRBV10-3, the J gene TRBJ2-7; D perhaps matches TRBD1 (5 bases). CDR3 length: 12 residues. CDR1 and CDR2 from the germline V gene are ENHRY and SYGVKD. V was clipped by 4 bases and J by 5 bases, with 9 bases between them. The CDR3 DNA follows: TGTGCCATCAGTGTTGCAGGGAACGAGCAGTACTTC. Translation: CAISVAGNEQYF.

The rearrangement links TRBV6-5 to TRBJ1-5; D gene ambiguous. Trimming removed 5 bases from V and 10 bases from J, with 15 bases in between. The CDR3 contains 13 residues. Germline V gives CDR1 MNHEY, CDR2 SVGAGI. The DNA for the CDR3 is TGTGCCAGCAGTCCCCCCCCGCAGCGACCCCAGCATTTT. Residues: CASSPPPQRPQHF.

This clone has just a few counts. The chain joins TRBV5-1 to TRBJ2-3; D is perhaps TRBD2 (5 bases). Germline V CDR1 and CDR2: SGHRS, YFSETQ. Between the trimmed V and J ends, which lost 0 bases and 5 bases, there was a span of 10 bases. This CDR3 comprises 14 residues. The CDR3 coding sequence is TGCGCCAGCAGCTTGGCCATTCGGGGAGATACGCAGTATTTT. This codes for CASSLAIRGDTQYF.

This chain uses TRBV5-8 with TRBJ1-4, with D possibly being TRBD1 (6 bases). CDR3 length: 14 residues. V was pared by 5 bases and J by 4 bases, with 12 bases between. CDR1 is SGHTS, CDR2 YDEGEE, per germline. The CDR3 sequence is CASSRQALNEKLFF. The CDR3 nucleotides are TGTGCCAGCAGTCGACAGGCCCTTAATGAAAAACTGTTTTTT. Drawing the rest from reference TRBV5-8 and TRBJ1-4, the complete variable domain is EAGVTQSPTHLIKTRGQQATLRCSPISGHTSVYWYQQALGLGLQFLLWYDEGEERNRGNFPPRFSGRQFPNYSSELNVNALELEDSALYLCASSRQALNEKLFFGSGTQLSVL.

This sequence joins TRBV5-6 and TRBJ1-1; D is uncertain. The ends were cut back, 4 bases at V and 0 bases at J, with 16 bases in the middle. The CDR3 extends over 16 amino acids. Germline CDR1 is SGHDT and CDR2 is YYEEEE. Written as DNA, the CDR3 is TGTGCCAGCAGCAAAACTCGCGCCAATATGAACACTGAAGCTTTCTTT. Its translation: CASSKTRANMNTEAFF.

This chain connects TRBV10-3 to TRBJ2-7; 12 bases are shared with TRBD1. There are 14 residues in the CDR3. V was clipped by 11 bases and J by 6 bases; unmatched bases: 11. Germline-derived CDR1 and CDR2 are ENHRY and SYGVKD. The CDR3 DNA follows: TGTGCCTCGCGGCCGGGACAGGGGGCGGGCGAGCAGTACTTC. The encoded protein is CASRPGQGAGEQYF.

J is TRBJ1-4 and V is TRBV6-5; 7 bases fit TRBD1. The CDR3 sequence is 13 residues long. The V and J ends lost 6 bases and 6 bases, in that order; junction bases with no gene match: 4. The germline CDR1 and CDR2 sequences are MNHEY and SVGAGI. The CDR3 protein is CASRQGEDEKLFF. As DNA, the CDR3 is TGTGCCAGCAGGCAGGGGGAAGATGAAAAACTGTTTTTT.

The chain carries TRBV28 and TRBJ1-2; D might be TRBD1 (6 bases). Trimming left V 6 bases short and J 5 bases short, with 16 bases between. CDR1 is MDHEN, CDR2 SYDVKM, per germline. The CDR3 totals 14 residues. The CDR3 nucleotides are TGTGCCAGCAGAAAACAGGGTTCGTGGTATGGCTACACCTTC. Translated, it gives CASRKQGSWYGYTF.

This chain joins TRBV9 and TRBJ1-6; no clear D gene. The V and J ends lost 4 bases and 8 bases respectively, with 16 bases between them. The CDR3 totals 15 residues. The germline CDR1 and CDR2 sequences are SGDLS and YYNGEE. The CDR3 nucleotides read TGTGCCAGCAGCCCTCGGGAGGGTGGGTATTCACCCCTCCACTTT. Its translation is CASSPREGGYSPLHF.

V usage is TRBV3-1 (or the pseudogene TRBV3-2) and J usage is TRBJ1-5, with D uncertain. This CDR3 region has 14 residues. The V gene's germline CDR1 is LGHDT and CDR2 YNNKEL (reference sequence). V gave up 5 bases and J gave up 6 bases, with 14 bases separating them. Here the CDR3 reads CASSGGIFGQPQHF. The CDR3 coding sequence is TGTGCCAGCAGCGGAGGGATATTTGGTCAGCCCCAGCATTTT.

This clone has only a few counts. The rearrangement uses TRBV27 and TRBJ1-6; 9 bases are a match to TRBD1. CDR3 length equals 15 residues. Trimming removed 2 bases from V and 8 bases from J; junction bases left unmatched: 4. CDR1 is MNHEY and CDR2 is SMNVEV in the germline V gene (reference sequence). The CDR3 DNA reads as TGTGCCAGCAGTTTAAGCGGGACAGGGTATTCACCCCTCCACTTT. This encodes CASSLSGTGYSPLHF.

The chain employs TRBV24-1 and TRBJ1-5; D is possibly TRBD1 (6 bases). Looked up from germline, CDR1 is KGHDR and CDR2 is SFDVKD. V lost 4 bases, J lost 6 bases, and 9 bases lay in between. This CDR3 is 13 amino acids long. The CDR3 region is CATSEGALQPQHF. CDR3 in DNA: TGTGCCACCAGTGAGGGGGCCCTTCAGCCCCAGCATTTT.

The chain employs TRBV9 and TRBJ2-7; a weak D match, TRBD2 (5 bases). The germline V gene has CDR1 SGDLS and CDR2 YYNGEE. V lost 3 bases and J 2 bases, leaving 15 bases between the germline ends. The CDR3 contains 15 residues. For the CDR3, the DNA is TGTGCCAGCAGCGGGGAGCCGGGATTACCCTACGAGCAGTACTTC. Residues: CASSGEPGLPYEQYF.

The chain joins TRBV6-2 or TRBV6-3 to TRBJ2-7; D call uncertain. This CDR3 is 16 amino acids long. Germline CDR1 MNHEY, CDR2 SVGEGT. Trimming shortened V by 2 bases and J by 1 base, and 15 bases separated the two germline ends. CDR3: CASSYSSGSTSYEQYF. As DNA, the CDR3 is TGTGCCAGCAGTTACAGTTCCGGGTCGACTTCCTACGAGCAGTACTTC.

This chain uses TRBV5-1 with TRBJ1-1; D is undetermined. The ends were cut back, 0 bases at V and 4 bases at J, with 10 bases in the middle. Germline values: CDR1 SGHRS, CDR2 YFSETQ. This CDR3 is 14 amino acids long. The CDR3 DNA sequence: TGCGCCAGCAGCTTGGGGCCAAGTCGCACTGAAGCTTTCTTT. It codes for CASSLGPSRTEAFF.

In nucleotides, the CDR3 is TGTGCCGCACTAAGGTGGACTAATGAAAAACTGTTTTTT. Translated, it gives CAALRWTNEKLFF. The J gene is TRBJ1-4, the V gene TRBV30, with D unresolved. Germline V CDR1 and CDR2: GTSNPN, SVGIG (reference sequence). The CDR3 is 13 amino acids. V was cut by 8 bases and J by 2 bases, with 12 bases left in between. Full variable domain (outside the CDR3, taken from reference TRBV30 and TRBJ1-4): SQTIHQWPATLVQPVGSPLSLECTVEGTSNPNLYWYRQAAGRGLQLLFYSVGIGQISSEVPQNLSASRPQDRQFILSSKKLLLSDSGFYLCAALRWTNEKLFFGSGTQLSVL.

The rearrangement links TRBV7-9 to TRBJ2-7; 9 positions match TRBD1. The CDR3 sequence is 13 residues long. Germline CDR1 is SEHNR and CDR2 is FQNEAQ (reference sequence). V was pared by 3 bases and J by 11 bases, with 8 bases of the junction left unmatched. The CDR3 loop is CASSFDGTGRKYF. The CDR3 nucleotides read TGTGCCAGCAGCTTCGACGGGACAGGGCGCAAGTACTTC.

The chain has TRBV9 and TRBJ1-2; no clear D gene. The germline V gene encodes CDR1 SGDLS and CDR2 YYNGEE. This CDR3 contains 21 residues. V was clipped by 3 bases and J by 0 bases, with 30 bases between them. The DNA for the CDR3 is TGTGCCAGCAGCGCACCAAAGGACGGGAGGGCCCCTTACACCGCTAACTATGGCTACACCTTC. It is translated as CASSAPKDGRAPYTANYGYTF. The full variable domain, with the rest looked up from reference TRBV9 and TRBJ1-2, is DSGVTQTPKHLITATGQRVTLRCSPRSGDLSVYWYQQSLDQGLQFLIQYYNGEERAKGNILERFSAQQFPDLHSELNLSSLELGDSALYFCASSAPKDGRAPYTANYGYTFGSGTRLTVV.

This CDR3 is CASSVEGLGYEQYF. The CDR3 nucleotides read TGTGCCAGCAGCGTAGAAGGACTAGGCTACGAGCAGTACTTC. The V gene is TRBV9, the J gene TRBJ2-7; 7 bases match TRBD2. From germline, CDR1 is SGDLS and CDR2 YYNGEE. The CDR3 covers 14 residues. V lost 0 bases and J lost 3; bases outside the gene matches: 3.

This clone turned up a few times. This rearrangement joins TRBV10-3 to TRBJ1-2; TRBD1 might be the D (6 bases). The CDR3 has 13 residues. The V end was cut by 2 bases, the J end by 4 bases, with 8 bases between. In germline, CDR1 is ENHRY, CDR2 SYGVKD. CDR3 bases: TGTGCCATCAGTGAGGGCAGGGGCTATGGCTACACCTTC. Its protein product is CAISEGRGYGYTF.

Only a few counts were recorded for this clone. The chain couples TRBV3-1 (or the pseudogene TRBV3-2) to TRBJ1-2; TRBD1 matches at 9 bases. Germline lookup yields CDR1 LGHDT and CDR2 YNNKEL (reference sequence). This CDR3 has 16 residues. Trimming cost V 3 bases and J 7 bases; bases outside gene matches: 12. The DNA for the CDR3 is TGTGCCAGCAGCCAGGGGCGTACAGGGGGCATTAGTGGCTACACCTTC. Protein product: CASSQGRTGGISGYTF.

The CDR3 sequence is CAISGGQGGNTEAFF. CDR3 coding DNA: TGTGCCATCAGTGGGGGACAGGGCGGGAACACTGAAGCTTTCTTT. The rearrangement links TRBV10-3 to TRBJ1-1, with 9 bases that match TRBD1. CDR1 is ENHRY, CDR2 SYGVKD, per germline. Losses at the gene ends were 4 bases for V and 1 base for J; bases not matched to a gene: 4. The CDR3 spans 15 residues.

The V and J genes are TRBV25-1 and TRBJ1-3; D not certain. The CDR3 totals 11 residues. Trimming took off 5 bases at V and 4 bases at J, with 3 bases between the two ends. Per the germline V gene, CDR1 is MGHDK and CDR2 is SYGVNS. CDR3 sequence reads: CASSLGNTIYF. Here the CDR3 DNA reads TGTGCCAGCAGTCTAGGAAACACCATATATTTT.

The chain is built from TRBV6-6 and TRBJ2-7; tentatively, D is TRBD2 (6 bases). This CDR3 contains 14 residues. The germline CDR1 and CDR2 sequences are MNHNY and SVGAGI (reference sequence). V lost 7 bases, J lost 3 bases, and 16 bases lay in between. CDR3 residues: CASTLVGGGYEQYF. In DNA, the CDR3 is TGTGCCAGCACCCTCGTGGGGGGAGGCTACGAGCAGTACTTC.

This chain connects TRBV6-5 to TRBJ1-1; 7 nucleotides agree with TRBD1. Germline trimming cut 6 bases from V and 1 base from J; bases unmatched to any gene: 8. CDR1 and CDR2 (germline): MNHEY, SVGAGI. The CDR3 sequence is 15 residues long. CDR3 amino acids: CASRPPGQPNTEAFF. The CDR3 DNA reads as TGTGCCAGCAGACCCCCGGGACAGCCGAACACTGAAGCTTTCTTT.